Below, 2 T cell receptor beta chains from the same sample are listed, as sequenced in a study of blood T cell repertoires in COVID-19. The repertoire was sequenced with immunoSEQ multiplex PCR; TCRdb's copy has only in-frame clones and lacks some. The data show more than 120,000 clones, about 80% seen once. Specimen: PBMCs or T cells enriched from blood (not recorded which). The receptor source for this set is a man aged 50 to 59 in a cohort exposed to, infected with or recovered from COVID-19 (not recorded which).

V gene TRBV28 combines with J gene TRBJ2-3; 7 bases agree with TRBD2. Germline assignment: CDR1 MDHEN and CDR2 SYDVKM. V dropped 2 bases and J dropped 4; count of bases not matched to a gene: 3. CDR3 size: 14 residues. CDR3 loop: CASSLAGVADTQYF. The DNA of the CDR3 is TGTGCCAGCAGTTTAGCGGGAGTCGCAGATACGCAGTATTTT.

The V and J genes are TRBV19 and TRBJ1-5; D may be TRBD1 (6 bases). The CDR3 loop spans 14 amino acids. Germline CDR1 is LNHDA and CDR2 is SQIVND (reference sequence). Deletions cut 4 bases from V and 5 bases from J, with 12 bases between. The CDR3 protein is CASSTGQRDQPQHF. The CDR3 DNA reads as TGTGCCAGTAGTACCGGACAGAGGGATCAGCCCCAGCATTTT.